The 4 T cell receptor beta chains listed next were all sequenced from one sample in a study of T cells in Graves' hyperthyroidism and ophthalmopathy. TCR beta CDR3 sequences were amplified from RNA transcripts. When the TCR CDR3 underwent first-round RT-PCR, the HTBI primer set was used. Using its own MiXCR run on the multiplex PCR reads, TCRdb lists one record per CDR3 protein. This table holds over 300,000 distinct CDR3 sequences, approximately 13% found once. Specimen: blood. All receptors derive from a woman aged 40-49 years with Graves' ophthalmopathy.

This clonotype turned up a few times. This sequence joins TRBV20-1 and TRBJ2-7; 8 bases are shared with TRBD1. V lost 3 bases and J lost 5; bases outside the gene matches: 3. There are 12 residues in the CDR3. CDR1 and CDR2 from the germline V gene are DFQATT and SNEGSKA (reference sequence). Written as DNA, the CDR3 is TGCAGTGCTAGGGACAGGGTCCACGAGCAGTACTTC. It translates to CSARDRVHEQYF.

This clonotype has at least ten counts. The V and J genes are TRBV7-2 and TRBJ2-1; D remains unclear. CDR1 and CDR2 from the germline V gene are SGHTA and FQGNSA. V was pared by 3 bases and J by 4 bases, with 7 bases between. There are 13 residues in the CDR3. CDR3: CASSFTAYNEQFF. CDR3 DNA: TGTGCCAGCAGCTTTACGGCATACAATGAGCAGTTCTTC.

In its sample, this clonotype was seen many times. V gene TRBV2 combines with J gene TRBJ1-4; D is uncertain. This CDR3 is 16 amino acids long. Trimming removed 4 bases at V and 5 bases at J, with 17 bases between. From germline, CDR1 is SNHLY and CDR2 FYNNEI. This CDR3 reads CASSALQARGNEKLFF. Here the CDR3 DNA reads TGTGCCAGCAGTGCCTTGCAGGCGAGAGGGAATGAAAAACTGTTTTTT. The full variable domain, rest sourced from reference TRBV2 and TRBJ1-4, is EPEVTQTPSHQVTQMGQEVILRCVPISNHLYFYWYRQILGQKVEFLVSFYNNEISEKSEIFDDQFSVERPDGSNFTLKIRSTKLEDSAMYFCASSALQARGNEKLFFGSGTQLSVL.

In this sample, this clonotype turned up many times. The CDR3 nucleotides read TGCAGTGTTGCCCAGGGAAGCAATCAGCCCCAGCATTTT. This translates into CSVAQGSNQPQHF. The V gene is TRBV20-1, the J gene TRBJ1-5, with a weak D call TRBD1 (5 bases). Deletions cut 7 bases from V and 1 base from J, with 11 bases between. The CDR3 extends over 13 amino acids. From germline, CDR1 is DFQATT and CDR2 SNEGSKA (reference sequence).